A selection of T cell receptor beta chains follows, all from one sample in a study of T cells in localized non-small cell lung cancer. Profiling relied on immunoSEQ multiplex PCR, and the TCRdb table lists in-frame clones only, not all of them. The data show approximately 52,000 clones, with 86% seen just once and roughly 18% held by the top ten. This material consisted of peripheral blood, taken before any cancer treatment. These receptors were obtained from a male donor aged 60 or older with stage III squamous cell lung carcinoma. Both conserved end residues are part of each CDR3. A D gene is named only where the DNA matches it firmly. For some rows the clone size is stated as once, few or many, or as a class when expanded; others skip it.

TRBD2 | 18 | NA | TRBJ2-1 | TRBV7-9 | TGTGCCAGCAGCTTAGGAGCGCCTAGCGGGAGGTACGGCCATGAGCAGTTCTTC | CASSLGAPSGRYGHEQFF
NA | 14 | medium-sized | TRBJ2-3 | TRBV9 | TGTGCCAGCAGCTTAGGGGCGTCCACAGATACGCAGTATTTT | CASSLGASTDTQYF
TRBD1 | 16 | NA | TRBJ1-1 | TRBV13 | TGTGCCAGCAGTGGTCCTAAGGGACAGGGAGGTCCTGAAGCTTTCTTT | CASSGPKGQGGPEAFF
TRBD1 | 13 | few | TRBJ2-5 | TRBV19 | TGTGCCAGTGGACAGGTTCGAGGGGGGACCCAGTACTTC | CASGQVRGGTQYF
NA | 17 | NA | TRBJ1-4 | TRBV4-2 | TGTGCCAGCAGCCAAGATCCCCCAGGACGCACTAATGAAAAACTGTTTTTT | CASSQDPPGRTNEKLFF
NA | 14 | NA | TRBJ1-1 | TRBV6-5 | TGTGCCAGCAGTTACACGGCGGGGGACACTGAAGCTTTCTTT | CASSYTAGDTEAFF
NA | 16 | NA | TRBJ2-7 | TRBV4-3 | TGCGCCAGCAGCCAAGACGGAGGGAACCCTGTGGGGGAGCAGTACTTC | CASSQDGGNPVGEQYF
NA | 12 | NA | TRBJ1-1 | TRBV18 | TGTGCCAGCTCACCACGTGGGCCTGAAGCTTTCTTT | CASSPRGPEAFF
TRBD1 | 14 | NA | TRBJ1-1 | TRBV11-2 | TGTGCCAGCAGCTTCGGACAGGGCCGCACTGAAGCTTTCTTT | CASSFGQGRTEAFF
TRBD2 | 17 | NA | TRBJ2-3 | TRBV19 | TGTGCCAGTAGTACCCCCGGGACTAGCGGGAGCACAGATACGCAGTATTTT | CASSTPGTSGSTDTQYF
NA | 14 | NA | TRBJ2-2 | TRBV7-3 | TGTGCCAGCAGCTTAAGTTGGAACACCGGGGAGCTGTTTTTT | CASSLSWNTGELFF
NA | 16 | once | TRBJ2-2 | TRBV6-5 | TGTGCCGGCAGTTACGGGAACCCCGCGAACACCGGGGAGCTGTTTTTT | CAGSYGNPANTGELFF
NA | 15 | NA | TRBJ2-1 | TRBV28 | TGTGCCAGCAGTCCCCCGATCCAATACTACAATGAGCAGTTCTTC | CASSPPIQYYNEQFF
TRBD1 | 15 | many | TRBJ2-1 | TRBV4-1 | TGCGCCAGCAGCCAAGTTGGGACAGGTAGGAATGAGCAGTTCTTC | CASSQVGTGRNEQFF
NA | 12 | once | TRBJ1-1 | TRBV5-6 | TGTGCCAGCAGCTCAGACATGACTGAAGCTTTCTTT | CASSSDMTEAFF
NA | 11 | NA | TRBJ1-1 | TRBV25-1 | TGTGCCAGCAGTCCCGGCGCCCGCGCTTTCTTT | CASSPGARAFF
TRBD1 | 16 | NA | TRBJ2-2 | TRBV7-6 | TGTGCCAGCAGTGTTCGACAGGGGAGAGGGACCGGGGAGCTGTTTTTT | CASSVRQGRGTGELFF
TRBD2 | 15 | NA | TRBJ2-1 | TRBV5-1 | TGCGCCAGCAGCGGGGGGGAGGCCTCCTACAATGAGCAGTTCTTC | CASSGGEASYNEQFF
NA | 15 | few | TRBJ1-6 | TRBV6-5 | TGTGCCAGCAGTTACTCGGTAGGAGTAGGGACACCCCTCCACTTT | CASSYSVGVGTPLHF
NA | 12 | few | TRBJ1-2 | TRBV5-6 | TGTGCCAGCAGACGCGACTCTTATGGCTACACCTTC | CASRRDSYGYTF
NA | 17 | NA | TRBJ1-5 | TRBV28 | TGTGCCAGCAAGGAAGCGGGGGCCCCCGTTCGCGATCAGCCCCAGCATTTT | CASKEAGAPVRDQPQHF
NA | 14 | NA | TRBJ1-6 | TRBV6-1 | TGTGCCAGCAGTGAAATGGGAAGAAATTCACCCCTCCACTTT | CASSEMGRNSPLHF
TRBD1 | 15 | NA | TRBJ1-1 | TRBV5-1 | TGCGCCAGCAGCTCACACAGGGGGCCGGACACTGAAGCTTTCTTT | CASSSHRGPDTEAFF
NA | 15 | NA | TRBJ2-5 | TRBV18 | TGTGCCAGCTCACCCTCGACAGTCGCAGGAGAGACCCAGTACTTC | CASSPSTVAGETQYF
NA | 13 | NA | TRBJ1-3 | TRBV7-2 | TGTGCCAGCAGCTTAGGGACTGGAAACACCATATATTTT | CASSLGTGNTIYF
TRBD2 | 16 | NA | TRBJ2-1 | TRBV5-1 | TGCGCCAGCGGCCGACTAGCGGGAGGGTCATACAATGAGCAGTTCTTC | CASGRLAGGSYNEQFF
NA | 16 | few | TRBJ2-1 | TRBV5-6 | TGTGCCAGCAGCTTGGGCGTTGGGATGTCCTACAATGAGCAGTTCTTC | CASSLGVGMSYNEQFF
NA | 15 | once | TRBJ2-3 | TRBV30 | TGTGCCTGGAGTAAGCTCACGATGGCGCCAGATACGCAGTATTTT | CAWSKLTMAPDTQYF
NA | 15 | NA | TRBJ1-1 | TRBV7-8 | TGTGCCAGCAGCTTAAATCTCCCCACGGGGACTGAAGCTTTCTTT | CASSLNLPTGTEAFF
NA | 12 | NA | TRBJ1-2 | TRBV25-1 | TGTGCCAGTAGATCCCTTGGGCATGGCTACACCTTC | CASRSLGHGYTF
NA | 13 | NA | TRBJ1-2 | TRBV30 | TGTGCCTGGAGTGGTCTCCGGGGGGCTGGCTACACCTTC | CAWSGLRGAGYTF
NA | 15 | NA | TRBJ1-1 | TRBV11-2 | TGTGCCAGCAGCTTAGATTTGGGCACCAACACTGAAGCTTTCTTT | CASSLDLGTNTEAFF
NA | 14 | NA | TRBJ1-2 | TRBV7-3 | TGTGCCAGCAGCGCGGACGGAGATAACTATGGCTACACCTTC | CASSADGDNYGYTF
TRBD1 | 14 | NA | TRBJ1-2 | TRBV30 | TGTGCCTGGAGAGGACAGGGGGGAGACTATGGCTACACCTTC | CAWRGQGGDYGYTF
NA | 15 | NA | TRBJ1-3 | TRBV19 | TGTGCCAGTAGTATTAATTGGAGCTCTGGAAACACCATATATTTT | CASSINWSSGNTIYF
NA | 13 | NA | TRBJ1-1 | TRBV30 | TGTGCCTGGAGTCCGGGAGCTAATCCTGAAGCTTTCTTT | CAWSPGANPEAFF
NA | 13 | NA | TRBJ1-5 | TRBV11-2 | TGTGCCAGCAGCTTAGGTAGGAGACAGCCCCAGCATTTT | CASSLGRRQPQHF
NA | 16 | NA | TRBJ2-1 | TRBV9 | TGTGCCAGCAGCGTATTCACCGATTGGAGCTTAAATGAGCAGTTCTTC | CASSVFTDWSLNEQFF
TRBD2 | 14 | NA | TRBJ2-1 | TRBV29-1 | TGCAGCGTTGTTTGGCGGGGGGGCTACAATGAGCAGTTCTTC | CSVVWRGGYNEQFF
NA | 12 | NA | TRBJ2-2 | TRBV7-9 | TGTGCCAGCAGCCCCGATTTCCCGGGGCTGTTTTTT | CASSPDFPGLFF
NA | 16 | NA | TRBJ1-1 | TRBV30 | TGTGCCTGGAGTCCACTCATGACAGGCCCCATAGCTGAAGCTTTCTTT | CAWSPLMTGPIAEAFF
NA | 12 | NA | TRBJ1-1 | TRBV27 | TGTGCCAGCAGGTTCTTAACAGGAGAAGCTTTCTTT | CASRFLTGEAFF
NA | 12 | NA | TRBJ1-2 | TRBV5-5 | TGTGCCAGCAGCTTCGGGGACTATGGCTACACCTTC | CASSFGDYGYTF
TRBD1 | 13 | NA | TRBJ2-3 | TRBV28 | TGTGCCAGCAGACTACAGGGGCCAGATACGCAGTATTTT | CASRLQGPDTQYF
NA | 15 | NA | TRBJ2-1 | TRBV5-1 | TGCGCCAGCAGCTTGACTAGCTTCTCCTACAATGAGCAGTTCTTC | CASSLTSFSYNEQFF
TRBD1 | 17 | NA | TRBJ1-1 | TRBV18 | TGTGCCAGCTCACCGAGGAGTTCAGGGGGCGGGTACACTGAAGCTTTCTTT | CASSPRSSGGGYTEAFF
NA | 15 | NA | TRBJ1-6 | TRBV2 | TGTGCCAGCAGTGAAAGGAACCTGGGGAATTCACCCCTCCACTTT | CASSERNLGNSPLHF
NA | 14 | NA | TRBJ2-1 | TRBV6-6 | TGTGCCAGCAGTTCCAGGATTAGTAGCGATGAGCAGTTCTTC | CASSSRISSDEQFF
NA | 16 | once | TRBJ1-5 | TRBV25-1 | TGTGCCAGCAGTCCAACGACAGGAGGCCACAGTCAGCCCCAGCATTTT | CASSPTTGGHSQPQHF
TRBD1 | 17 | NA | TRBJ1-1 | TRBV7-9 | TGTGCCAGCAGCCGAATGCCGGGACAGGGGCAGAACACTGAAGCTTTCTTT | CASSRMPGQGQNTEAFF
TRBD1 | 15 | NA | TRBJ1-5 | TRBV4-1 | TGCGCCAGCAGCCAAGGCGGCAGGGGGCGTCAGCCCCAGCATTTT | CASSQGGRGRQPQHF
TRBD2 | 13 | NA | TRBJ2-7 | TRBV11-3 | TGTGCCAGCAGCTTAGGGGAGGGTCGGGAGCAGTACTTC | CASSLGEGREQYF
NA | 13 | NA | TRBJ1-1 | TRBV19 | TGTGCCAGTATGGAACAGCCCTTCACTGAAGCTTTCTTT | CASMEQPFTEAFF
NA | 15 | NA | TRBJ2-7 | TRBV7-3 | TGTGCCAGCAGCTTAACGTCAGGAGGTGGCTACGAGCAGTACTTC | CASSLTSGGGYEQYF
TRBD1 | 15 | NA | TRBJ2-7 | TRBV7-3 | TGTGCCAGCAGTCGAGGAGCGACAGGGGTGTACGAGCAGTACTTC | CASSRGATGVYEQYF
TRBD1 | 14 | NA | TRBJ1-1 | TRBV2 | TGTGCCAGCAACCCGACAGGGATGGGCACTGAAGCTTTCTTT | CASNPTGMGTEAFF
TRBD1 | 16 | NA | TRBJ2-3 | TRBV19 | TGTGCCAGTAGTATAGGGGACAGGGGCCCCAATGATACGCAGTATTTT | CASSIGDRGPNDTQYF
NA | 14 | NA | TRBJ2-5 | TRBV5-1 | TGCGCCAGCAGCCGAGGGGATTCCAAAGAGACCCAGTACTTC | CASSRGDSKETQYF
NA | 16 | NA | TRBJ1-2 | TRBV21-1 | TGTGCCAGCAGCGCAGTAATGCCCGACAGGGAAGGGAGCTACACCTTC | CASSAVMPDREGSYTF
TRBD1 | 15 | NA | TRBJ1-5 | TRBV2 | TGTGCCAGCAGGGCAGGGACAGCCAGCAATCAGCCCCAGCATTTT | CASRAGTASNQPQHF